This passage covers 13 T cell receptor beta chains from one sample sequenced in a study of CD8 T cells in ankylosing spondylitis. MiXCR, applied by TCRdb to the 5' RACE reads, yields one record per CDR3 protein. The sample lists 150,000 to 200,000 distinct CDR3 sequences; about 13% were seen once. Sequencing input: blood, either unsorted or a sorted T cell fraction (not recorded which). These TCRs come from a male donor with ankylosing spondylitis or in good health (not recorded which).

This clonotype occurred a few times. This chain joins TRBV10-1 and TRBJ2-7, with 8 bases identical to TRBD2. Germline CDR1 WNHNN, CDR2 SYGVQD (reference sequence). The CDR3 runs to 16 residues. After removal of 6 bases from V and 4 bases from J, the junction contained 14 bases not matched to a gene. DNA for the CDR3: TGCGCCAGCAGCGGGACGATTAGCGGGAAGGGTTACGAGCAGTACTTC. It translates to CASSGTISGKGYEQYF.

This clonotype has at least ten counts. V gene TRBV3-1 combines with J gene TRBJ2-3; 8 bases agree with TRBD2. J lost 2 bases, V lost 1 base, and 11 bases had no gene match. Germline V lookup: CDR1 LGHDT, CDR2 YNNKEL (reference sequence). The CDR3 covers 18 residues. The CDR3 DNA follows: TGTGCCAGCAGCCAAGTTACTAGCGGAGAATTTATCACAGATACGCAGTATTTT. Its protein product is CASSQVTSGEFITDTQYF.

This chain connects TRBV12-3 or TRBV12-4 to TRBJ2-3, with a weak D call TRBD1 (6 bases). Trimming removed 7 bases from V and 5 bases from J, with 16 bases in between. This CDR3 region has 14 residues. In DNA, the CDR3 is TGTGCCAGCACCTTAGGGGGAGTACGAGATACGCAGTATTTT. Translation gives CASTLGGVRDTQYF.

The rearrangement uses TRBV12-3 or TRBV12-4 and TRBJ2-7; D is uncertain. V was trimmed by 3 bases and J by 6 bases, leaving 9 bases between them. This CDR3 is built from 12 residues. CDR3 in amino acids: CASSFISAEQYF. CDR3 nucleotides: TGTGCCAGCAGTTTTATATCAGCCGAGCAGTACTTC.

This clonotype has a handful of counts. CDR3 amino acids: CASEQGPGNTIYF. CDR3 DNA: TGTGCCAGCGAGCAGGGCCCTGGAAACACCATATATTTT. The rearrangement joins TRBV7-9 to TRBJ1-3; weak D call: TRBD1 (5 bases). From germline, CDR1 is SEHNR and CDR2 FQNEAQ (reference sequence). Trimming removed 8 bases at V and 2 bases at J, with 10 bases between. This CDR3 has 13 amino acids.

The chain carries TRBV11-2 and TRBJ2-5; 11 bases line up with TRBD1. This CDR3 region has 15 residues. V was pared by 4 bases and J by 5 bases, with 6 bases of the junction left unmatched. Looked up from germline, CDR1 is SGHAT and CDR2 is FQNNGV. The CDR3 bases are TGTGCCAGCAGCTGGGGGACAGGGGGATTGGAGACCCAGTACTTC. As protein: CASSWGTGGLETQYF.

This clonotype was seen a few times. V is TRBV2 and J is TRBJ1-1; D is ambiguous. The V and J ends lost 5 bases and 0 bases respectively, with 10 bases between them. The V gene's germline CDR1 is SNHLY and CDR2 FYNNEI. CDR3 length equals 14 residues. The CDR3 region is CASSNGPMNTEAFF. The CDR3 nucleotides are TGTGCCAGCAGTAACGGACCCATGAACACTGAAGCTTTCTTT. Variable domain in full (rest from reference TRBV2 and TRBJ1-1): EPEVTQTPSHQVTQMGQEVILRCVPISNHLYFYWYRQILGQKVEFLVSFYNNEISEKSEIFDDQFSVERPDGSNFTLKIRSTKLEDSAMYFCASSNGPMNTEAFFGQGTRLTVV.

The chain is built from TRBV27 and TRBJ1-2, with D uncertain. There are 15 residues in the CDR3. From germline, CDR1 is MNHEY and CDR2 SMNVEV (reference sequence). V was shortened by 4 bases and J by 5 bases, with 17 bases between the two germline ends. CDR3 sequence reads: CASSSLYLNPYGYTF. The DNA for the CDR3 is TGTGCCAGCAGTTCCCTCTACTTGAATCCTTATGGCTACACCTTC.

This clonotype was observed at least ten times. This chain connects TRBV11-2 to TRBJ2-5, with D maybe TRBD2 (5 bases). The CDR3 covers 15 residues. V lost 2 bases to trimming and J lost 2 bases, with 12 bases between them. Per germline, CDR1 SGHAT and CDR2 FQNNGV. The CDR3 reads CASSLYSLAQETQYF. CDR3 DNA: TGTGCCAGCAGCTTATATTCGCTAGCACAAGAGACCCAGTACTTC.

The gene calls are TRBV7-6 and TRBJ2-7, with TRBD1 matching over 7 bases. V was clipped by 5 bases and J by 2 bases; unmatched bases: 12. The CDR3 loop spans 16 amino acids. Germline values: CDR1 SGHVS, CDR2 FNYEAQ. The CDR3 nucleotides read TGTGCCAGCAGCCTAAGACAGGGTGGGTTTCCCTACGAGCAGTACTTC. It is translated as CASSLRQGGFPYEQYF.

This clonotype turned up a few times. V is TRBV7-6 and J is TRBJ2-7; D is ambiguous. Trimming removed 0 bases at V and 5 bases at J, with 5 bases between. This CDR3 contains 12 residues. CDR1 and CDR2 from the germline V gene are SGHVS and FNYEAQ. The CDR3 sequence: CASSLAPDEQYF. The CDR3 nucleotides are TGTGCCAGCAGCTTAGCCCCGGACGAGCAGTACTTC. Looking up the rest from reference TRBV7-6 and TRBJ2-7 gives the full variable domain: GAGVSQSPRYKVTKRGQDVALRCDPISGHVSLYWYRQALGQGPEFLTYFNYEAQQDKSGLPNDRFSAERPEGSISTLTIQRTEQRDSAMYRCASSLAPDEQYFGPGTRLTVT.

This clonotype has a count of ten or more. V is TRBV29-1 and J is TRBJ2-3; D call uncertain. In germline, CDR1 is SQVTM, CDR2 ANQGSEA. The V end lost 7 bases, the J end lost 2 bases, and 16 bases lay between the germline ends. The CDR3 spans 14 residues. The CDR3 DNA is TGCAGCGCCGTTGGGGTAGGAGACACAGATACGCAGTATTTT. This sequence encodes CSAVGVGDTDTQYF.

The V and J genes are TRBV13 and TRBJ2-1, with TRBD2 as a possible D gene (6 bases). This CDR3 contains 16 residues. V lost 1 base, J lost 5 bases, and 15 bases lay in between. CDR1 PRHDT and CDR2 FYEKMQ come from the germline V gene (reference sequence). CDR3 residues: CASSLEDTGEDNEQFF. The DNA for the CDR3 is TGTGCCAGCAGCTTAGAGGACACGGGAGAAGACAATGAGCAGTTCTTC.